This TCR beta chain was captured in a study of glioma-infiltrating T cells after dendritic cell vaccination. Whole-study context: Patients received three intradermal dendritic cell vaccine injections at biweekly intervals.

Sequencing used immunoSEQ multiplex PCR; TCRdb keeps in-frame clones, though not all of them. The repertoire holds about 96,000 clones, with about 80% as singletons. All glioblastoma patients lacked an isocitrate dehydrogenase mutation. The sequencing here drew on blood, taken before dendritic cell vaccination. The sequence was obtained from a human donor with glioblastoma.

The CDR3 loop reads CAVRQGLQPQHF. The CDR3 DNA reads as TGTGCCGTGAGACAGGGCCTTCAGCCCCAGCATTTT. The chain uses TRBV6-1 and TRBJ1-5, with 7 bases aligning to TRBD1. This CDR3 is built from 12 residues. J lost 6 bases, V lost 11 bases, and 7 bases had no gene match. CDR1 MNHNS and CDR2 SASEGT come from the germline V gene.